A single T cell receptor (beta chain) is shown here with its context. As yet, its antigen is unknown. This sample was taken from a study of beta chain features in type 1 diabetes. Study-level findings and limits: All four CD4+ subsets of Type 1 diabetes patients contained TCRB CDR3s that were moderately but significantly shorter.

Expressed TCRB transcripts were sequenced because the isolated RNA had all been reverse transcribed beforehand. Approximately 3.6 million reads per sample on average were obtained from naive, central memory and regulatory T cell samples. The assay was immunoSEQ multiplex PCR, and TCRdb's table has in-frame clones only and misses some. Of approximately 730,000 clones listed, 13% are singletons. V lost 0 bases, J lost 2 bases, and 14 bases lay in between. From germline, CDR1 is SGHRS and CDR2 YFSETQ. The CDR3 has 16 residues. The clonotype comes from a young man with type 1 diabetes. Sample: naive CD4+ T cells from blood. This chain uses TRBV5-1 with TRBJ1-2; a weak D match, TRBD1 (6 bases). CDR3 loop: CASSLVRTAINYGYTF. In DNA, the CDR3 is TGCGCCAGCAGCTTGGTTAGGACAGCGATAAACTATGGCTACACCTTC.